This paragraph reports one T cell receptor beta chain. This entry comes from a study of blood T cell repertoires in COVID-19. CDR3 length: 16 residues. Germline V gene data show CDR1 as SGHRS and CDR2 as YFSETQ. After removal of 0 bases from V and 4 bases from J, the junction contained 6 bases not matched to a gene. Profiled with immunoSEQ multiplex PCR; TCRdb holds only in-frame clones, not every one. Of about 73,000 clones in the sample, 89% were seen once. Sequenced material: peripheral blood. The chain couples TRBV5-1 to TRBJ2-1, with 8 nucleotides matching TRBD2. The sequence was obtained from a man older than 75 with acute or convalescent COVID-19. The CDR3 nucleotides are TGCGCCAGCAGCTTGGAAGCGGGAGTGGTATACAATGAGCAGTTCTTC. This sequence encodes CASSLEAGVVYNEQFF.